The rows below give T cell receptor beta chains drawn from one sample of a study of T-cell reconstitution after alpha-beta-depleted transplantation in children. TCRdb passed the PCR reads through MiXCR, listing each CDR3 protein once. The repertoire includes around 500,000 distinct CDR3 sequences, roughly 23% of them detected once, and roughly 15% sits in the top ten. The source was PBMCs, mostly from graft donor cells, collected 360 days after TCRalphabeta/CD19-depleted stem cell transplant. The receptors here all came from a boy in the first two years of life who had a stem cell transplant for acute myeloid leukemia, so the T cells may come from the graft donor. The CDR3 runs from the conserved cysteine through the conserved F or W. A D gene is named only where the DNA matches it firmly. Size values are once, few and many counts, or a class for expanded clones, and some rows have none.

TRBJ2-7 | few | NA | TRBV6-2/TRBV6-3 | CASSYSDSPSSYEQYF | TGTGCCAGCAGTTACAGCGACAGTCCCAGCTCCTACGAGCAGTACTTC
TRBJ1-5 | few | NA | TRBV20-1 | CSATLSTGQPQHF | TGCAGTGCCACGCTTTCGACAGGCCAGCCCCAGCATTTT
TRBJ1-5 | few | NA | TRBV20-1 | CSATDNSNQPQHF | TGCAGTGCTACAGACAATAGCAATCAGCCCCAGCATTTT
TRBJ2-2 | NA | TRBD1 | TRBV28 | CASSLGQGASGELFF | TGTGCCAGCAGTTTAGGACAGGGGGCCAGCGGGGAGCTGTTTTTT
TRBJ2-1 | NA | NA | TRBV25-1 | CASSGGTTGAEQFF | TGTGCCAGCAGTGGGGGGACGACAGGTGCTGAGCAGTTCTTC
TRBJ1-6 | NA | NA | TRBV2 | CASSADGANLTLHF | TGTGCCAGCAGTGCCGACGGGGCTAATTTGACCCTCCACTTT
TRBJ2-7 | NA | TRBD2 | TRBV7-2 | CASSETSGPYEQYF | TGTGCCAGCAGCGAGACTAGCGGACCCTACGAGCAGTACTTC
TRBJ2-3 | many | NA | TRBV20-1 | CSARIDTQYF | TGCAGTGCTAGGATAGATACGCAGTATTTT
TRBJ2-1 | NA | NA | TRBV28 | CASSRPGRVNEQFF | TGTGCCAGCAGTCGTCCGGGCAGGGTAAATGAGCAGTTCTTC
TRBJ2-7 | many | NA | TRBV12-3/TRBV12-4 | CASSSLRGYEQYF | TGTGCCAGCAGTTCCCTCAGAGGGTACGAGCAGTACTTC
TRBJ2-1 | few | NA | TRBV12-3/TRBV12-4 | CASALGFPLNNEQFF | TGTGCCAGCGCCCTTGGATTCCCCCTAAACAATGAGCAGTTCTTC
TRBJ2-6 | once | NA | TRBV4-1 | CASSAPTTRDRTRSGANVLTF | TGCGCCAGCAGCGCCCCAACGACAAGGGACCGAACGCGCTCTGGGGCCAACGTCCTGACTTTC
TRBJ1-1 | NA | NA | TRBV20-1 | CSASVRSNTEAFF | TGCAGTGCTAGCGTACGCAGCAACACTGAAGCTTTCTTT
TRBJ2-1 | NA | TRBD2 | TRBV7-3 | CASSSGLAVFNEQFF | TGTGCCAGCAGCTCGGGACTAGCGGTGTTCAATGAGCAGTTCTTC
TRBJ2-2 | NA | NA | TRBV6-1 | CASTSGPTGELFF | TGTGCCAGCACGTCCGGGCCCACCGGGGAGCTGTTTTTT
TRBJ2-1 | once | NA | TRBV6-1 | CASRSRDLLYNEQFF | TGTGCCAGCAGAAGTAGAGACCTACTTTACAATGAGCAGTTCTTC
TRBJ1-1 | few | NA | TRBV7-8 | CASRLTENTEAFF | TGTGCCAGCAGACTAACAGAGAACACTGAAGCTTTCTTT
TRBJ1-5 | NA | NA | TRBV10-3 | CAISESAQGDQPQHF | TGTGCCATCAGTGAGTCGGCCCAAGGCGATCAGCCCCAGCATTTT
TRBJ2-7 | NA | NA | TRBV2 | CASGTRFCYEQYF | TGTGCCAGCGGTACCCGTTTTTGTTACGAGCAGTACTTC
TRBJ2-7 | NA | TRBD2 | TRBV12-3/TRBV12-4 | CASSRGLAGAISYEQYF | TGTGCCAGCAGTCGGGGACTAGCGGGGGCCATCTCCTACGAGCAGTACTTC